The source of this T cell receptor beta chain is a study of CD8 T cells in ankylosing spondylitis. Study results and caveats: About 8 highly homologous variants formed a TCR beta motif that appeared characteristic of ankylosing spondylitis blood.

TCRdb independently ran MiXCR on the 5' RACE reads; one entry per CDR3 protein. This sample yields fewer than 450,000 distinct CDR3 sequences, of which over 15% are seen a single time; approximately 0.93% belongs to the top ten. This clonotype has more than one count but fewer than ten. What it binds is not known. Germline V gene lookup returns CDR1 SGHVS and CDR2 FNYEAQ. This CDR3 is built from 13 residues. V was clipped by 4 bases and J by 8 bases; unmatched bases: 7. V gene TRBV7-6 combines with J gene TRBJ1-2; 7 bases match TRBD1. The sequenced sample was blood, either unsorted or a sorted T cell fraction (not recorded which). The sequence was collected from a male donor with ankylosing spondylitis. CDR3 sequence: CASSSGQVGGYTF. The CDR3 nucleotides are TGTGCCAGCAGCTCAGGACAGGTCGGGGGCTACACCTTC.